This T cell receptor beta chain was captured in a study of blood T cell repertoires in COVID-19. Study as a whole: COVID-19 samples from acute and convalescent phases originated in the United States, Italy and Spain.

Study members were between about 18 and 100 years old and lived in fewer than 30 US regions. Symptom resolution, clearance, or two negative PCRs marked donors in Cohort 3 as recovered. Between the trimmed V and J ends, which lost 5 bases and 0 bases, there was a span of 11 bases. Germline CDR1 SEHNR, CDR2 FQNEAQ (reference sequence). The CDR3 sequence is 14 residues long. Original processing notes: Amplifying reference gene primers gave estimates of nucleated cell counts. TCRdb's table, derived via immunoSEQ multiplex PCR, lists solely in-frame clones and lacks some. Clone size and V and J calls were adopted from that table, with D and trimming inferred from the DNA. The sample records 180,000 or so clones, roughly 85% being singletons.

This clonotype was sampled from a man aged 35 to 55 who had recovered from COVID-19. V usage is TRBV7-9 and J usage is TRBJ2-7; D not certain. Specimen: PBMCs or T cells enriched from blood (not recorded which). CDR3 residues: CASSQKGGSYEQYF. CDR3 coding DNA: TGTGCCAGCAGCCAAAAAGGCGGCTCCTACGAGCAGTACTTC.